The present TCR beta chain was sequenced within a study of cytomegalovirus exposure and HLA in healthy donors. Whole-study results and caveats: Generally TCR sequences proved uncommon, though certain public TCRs appeared in numerous donors. Reports showed the classifier diagnosing cytomegalovirus status with high specificity and sensitivity.

The method was immunoSEQ multiplex PCR; TCRdb's version includes in-frame clones alone and lacks a portion of them. The sample consists of approximately 300,000 clones, approximately 90% of them appearing once. This clone was counted a single time. Its matching antigen is unknown. Source material: PBMCs. The sequence was obtained from a woman between 18 and 29 years old in good health and CMV-seronegative.

CDR3 nucleotide sequence: TGTGCCAGCAGCTCCGACCACTCTTTGGACAGTGAAGCTTTCTTT. This encodes CASSSDHSLDSEAFF. V is TRBV7-9 and J is TRBJ1-1; weak D call: TRBD1 (6 bases). The V end lost 4 bases, the J end lost 7 bases, and 19 bases lay between the germline ends. Germline V gene lookup returns CDR1 SEHNR and CDR2 FQNEAQ (reference sequence). The CDR3 spans 15 residues.